The 7 T cell receptor beta chains below were found in one sample sequenced in a study of PD-L1 blockade in urothelial cancer. The sample's time point: pretreatment peripheral blood. Here immunoSEQ multiplex PCR was the method, and the copy in TCRdb shows in-frame clones only, minus some. The sample has tens of thousands of clones; 90% are singletons. This specimen was PBMCs, taken around atezolizumab (anti-PD-L1) treatment. The receptors were gathered from a man aged 60 to 69 with urothelial cancer.

The chain recombines TRBV11-2 with TRBJ2-5, with D possibly TRBD1 on 5 matching bases. Germline V gene lookup returns CDR1 SGHAT and CDR2 FQNNGV. V was pared by 5 bases and J by 0 bases, with 13 bases between. This CDR3 comprises 15 residues. The CDR3 region is CASSPLIGDQETQYF. CDR3 bases: TGTGCCAGCAGCCCCCTCATAGGGGACCAAGAGACCCAGTACTTC.

The chain joins TRBV7-6 to TRBJ2-3; TRBD2 matches at 9 bases. CDR1 and CDR2 from the germline V gene are SGHVS and FNYEAQ. CDR3 length: 15 residues. V lost 4 bases to trimming and J lost 4 bases; unmatched junction nucleotides: 6. The CDR3 here is CASSSGGRASDTQYF. CDR3 DNA sequence: TGTGCCAGCAGCTCGGGCGGGAGGGCCTCAGATACGCAGTATTTT.

The chain joins TRBV7-3 to TRBJ2-7; D is perhaps TRBD1 (5 bases). Trimming left V 5 bases short and J 3 bases short, with 11 bases between. The CDR3 has 13 amino acids. Germline CDR1 reads SGHTA; CDR2 reads FQGTGA. CDR3: CASSPDMSYEQYF. The CDR3 DNA is TGTGCCAGCAGCCCGGACATGAGCTACGAGCAGTACTTC.

The chain links TRBV4-2 to TRBJ1-2, with D tentatively TRBD1 (6 bases). This CDR3 spans 12 amino acids. Germline CDR1 LGHNA, CDR2 YNFKEQ. V lost 1 base to trimming and J lost 8 bases, with 8 bases between them. The DNA for the CDR3 is TGTGCCAGCAGCCAAGCCCAGGGGGGCTACACCTTC. Encoded protein: CASSQAQGGYTF.

The chain is built from TRBV5-6 and TRBJ2-7; perhaps TRBD2 as D (6 bases). The CDR3 sequence is 15 residues long. Trimming removed 0 bases at V and 0 bases at J, with 10 bases between. Germline V gene sequence: CDR1 SGHDT, CDR2 YYEEEE. DNA for the CDR3: TGTGCCAGCAGCTTGGGGGGGGTGGCCTCCTACGAGCAGTACTTC. Its translation: CASSLGGVASYEQYF.

This chain uses TRBV5-1 with TRBJ2-2, with 11 bases matching TRBD2. CDR1 and CDR2 from the germline V gene are SGHRS and YFSETQ. This CDR3 contains 19 residues. Losses at the gene ends were 4 bases for V and 1 base for J; bases not matched to a gene: 12. CDR3 in DNA: TGCGCCAGCAGCCCCGAAGCTCTAGCGGGAGGCCTGAACACCGGGGAGCTGTTTTTT. Its protein is CASSPEALAGGLNTGELFF.

This chain connects TRBV7-3 to TRBJ2-3; D is uncertain. Trimming removed 5 bases from V and 1 base from J, with 4 bases in between. The CDR3 consists of 12 residues. Germline lookup yields CDR1 SGHTA and CDR2 FQGTGA. CDR3 region: CASSAGTDTQYF. CDR3 bases: TGTGCCAGCAGCGCGGGCACAGATACGCAGTATTTT.